Following are 5 T cell receptor beta chains from one sample sequenced in a study of PD-L1 blockade in urothelial cancer. The repertoire was sequenced with immunoSEQ multiplex PCR; TCRdb's copy has only in-frame clones and lacks some. The sample carries more than 35,000 clones, 90% to 95% recorded once. Time point indicated: pretreatment peripheral blood. The sequences come from PBMCs, collected around atezolizumab (anti-PD-L1) treatment. Receptors originate from a woman aged 55-70 years with urothelial cancer.

The chain couples TRBV5-1 to TRBJ2-7; D might be TRBD1 (5 bases). The germline CDR1 and CDR2 sequences are SGHRS and YFSETQ. Trimming removed 0 bases at V and 10 bases at J, with 11 bases between. CDR3 length: 12 residues. The DNA for the CDR3 is TGCGCCAGCAGCTTGGCCCAGGGTGGACAGTACTTC. As protein: CASSLAQGGQYF.

The CDR3 DNA sequence: TGTGCCAGCTGGGGACAGCCCTACGAGCAGTACTTC. Its protein product is CASWGQPYEQYF. The gene calls are TRBV27 and TRBJ2-7; 7 nucleotides agree with TRBD1. Trimming at V came to 8 bases and at J to 2 bases, leaving 3 bases not matched to a gene. This CDR3 has 12 amino acids. Germline V gene lookup returns CDR1 MNHEY and CDR2 SMNVEV (reference sequence).

This clone is a singleton in its sample. The chain joins TRBV2 to TRBJ2-7, with D perhaps TRBD1 (5 bases). The CDR3 is 14 amino acids. Per germline, CDR1 SNHLY and CDR2 FYNNEI. The ends were cut back, 7 bases at V and 2 bases at J, with 15 bases in the middle. For the CDR3, the DNA is TGTGCCAGCAATCTCGGACACCACCCCTACGAGCAGTACTTC. Its protein product is CASNLGHHPYEQYF.

The V call is TRBV27, the J call TRBJ2-1; TRBD2 matches 11 bases. V was clipped by 6 bases and J by 4 bases; unmatched bases: 8. The CDR3 spans 16 residues. Germline CDR1 reads MNHEY; CDR2 reads SMNVEV (reference sequence). The CDR3 region has the DNA TGTGCCAGCAGCGTAAAAGGGACTAGCGGATACAATGAGCAGTTCTTC. It specifies CASSVKGTSGYNEQFF.

The chain uses TRBV2 and TRBJ1-5, with 8 bases that match TRBD1. The CDR3 contains 14 residues. V was pared by 0 bases and J by 7 bases, with 2 bases of the junction left unmatched. The germline V gene encodes CDR1 SNHLY and CDR2 FYNNEI. CDR3 residues: CASSEAHRGQPQHF. CDR3 DNA: TGTGCCAGCAGTGAAGCGCACAGGGGGCAGCCCCAGCATTTT.